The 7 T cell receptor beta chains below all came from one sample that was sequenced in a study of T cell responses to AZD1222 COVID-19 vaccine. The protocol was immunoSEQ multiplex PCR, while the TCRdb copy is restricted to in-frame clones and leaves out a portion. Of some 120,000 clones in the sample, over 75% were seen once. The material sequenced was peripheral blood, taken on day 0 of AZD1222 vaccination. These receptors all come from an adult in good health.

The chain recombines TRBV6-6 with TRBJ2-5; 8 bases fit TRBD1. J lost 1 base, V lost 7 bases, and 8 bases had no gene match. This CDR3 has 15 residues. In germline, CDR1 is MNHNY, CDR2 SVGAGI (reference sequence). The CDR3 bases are TGTGCCAGCAAATCGACAGGGGCCCTCCAAGAGACCCAGTACTTC. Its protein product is CASKSTGALQETQYF.

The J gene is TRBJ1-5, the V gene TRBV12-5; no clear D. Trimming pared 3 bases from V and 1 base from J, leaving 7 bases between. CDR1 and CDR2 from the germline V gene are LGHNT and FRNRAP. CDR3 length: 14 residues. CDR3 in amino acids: CASGLTVSNQPQHF. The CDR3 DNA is TGTGCTAGTGGTTTAACAGTAAGCAATCAGCCCCAGCATTTT.

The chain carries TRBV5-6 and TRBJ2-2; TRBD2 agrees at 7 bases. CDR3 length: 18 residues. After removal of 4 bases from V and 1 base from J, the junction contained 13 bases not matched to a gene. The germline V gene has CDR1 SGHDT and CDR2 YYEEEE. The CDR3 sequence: CASSQFLETGGNTGELFF. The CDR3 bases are TGTGCCAGCAGCCAGTTTCTCGAGACGGGAGGGAACACCGGGGAGCTGTTTTTT.

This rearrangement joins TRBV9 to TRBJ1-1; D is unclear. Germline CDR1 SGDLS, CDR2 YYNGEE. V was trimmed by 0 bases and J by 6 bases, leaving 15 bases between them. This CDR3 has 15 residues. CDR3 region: CASSVVGGGMAEAFF. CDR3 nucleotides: TGTGCCAGCAGCGTAGTGGGAGGTGGAATGGCTGAAGCTTTCTTT.

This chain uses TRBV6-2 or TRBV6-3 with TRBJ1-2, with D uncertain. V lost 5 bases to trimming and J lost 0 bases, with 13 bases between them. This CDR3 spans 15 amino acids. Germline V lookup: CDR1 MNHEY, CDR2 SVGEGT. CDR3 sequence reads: CASSRPTQPNYGYTF. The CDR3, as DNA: TGTGCCAGCAGTCGACCGACCCAACCTAACTATGGCTACACCTTC.

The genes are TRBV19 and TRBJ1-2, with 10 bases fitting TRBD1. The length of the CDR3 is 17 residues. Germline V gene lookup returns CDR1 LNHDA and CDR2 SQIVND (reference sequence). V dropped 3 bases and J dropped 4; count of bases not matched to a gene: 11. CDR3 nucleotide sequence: TGTGCCAGTAGTATCGAAGGACCGGGACAGGGGATCTATGGCTACACCTTC. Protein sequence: CASSIEGPGQGIYGYTF.

This CDR3 is CASSGQGRYEQYF. The CDR3, as DNA: TGTGCCAGCAGCGGACAGGGGCGCTACGAGCAGTACTTC. V is TRBV2 and J is TRBJ2-7; 9 positions match TRBD1. V gave up 6 bases and J gave up 3 bases; unmatched junction bases: 3. Germline values: CDR1 SNHLY, CDR2 FYNNEI. The length of the CDR3 is 13 residues.